This TCR beta chain emerged from a study of blood T cells in healthy people across ages. Using a J-beta primer mix together with a sample-barcoded 5' primer, a second PCR was run for roughly 7 to 12 cycles. MiXCR, run by TCRdb on the 5' RACE reads, gives a single entry per CDR3 protein. This sample yields 1.5 million to 2 million distinct CDR3 sequences, of which approximately 30% are seen a single time; 7.7% belongs to the top ten. Germline CDR1 SGDLS, CDR2 YYNGEE. The CDR3 extends over 15 amino acids. Trimming took 4 bases from V and 1 from J, leaving 13 bases between them. Every donor provided approximately 9.2 milliliters of peripheral blood. Total RNA, at least 5 micrograms per sample, was extracted from PBMCs.

The V and J genes are TRBV9 and TRBJ2-3, with D possibly TRBD2 on 6 matching bases. Source material: blood. This receptor was taken from a woman aged 30 to 39 in good health. CDR3 sequence (DNA): TGTGCCAGCAGCCGACCGGGAGCGGGCACAGATACGCAGTATTTT. Protein product: CASSRPGAGTDTQYF.